This T cell receptor beta chain was retrieved from a study of cytomegalovirus exposure and HLA in healthy donors. Study results and limitations: Accurate HLA-A and HLA-B prediction from TCR beta sequences was reported for most subjects. One cluster of highly shared sequence variants probably arose as a sequencing artifact. Later analysis indicated greater clonal expansion among HLA-associated TCR beta chains than among equally common other chains. Researchers reported from a later analysis that most CMV-associated TCR beta chains appeared HLA-restricted.

With respect to this clone: Its antigen is currently unknown.

The PCR employed 60 Vbeta primers together with 13 Jbeta primers. Sequenced by immunoSEQ multiplex PCR; TCRdb stores in-frame clones only, minus some. The sample gives about 110,000 clones, roughly 78% of which show up once; 1% to 1.5% is in the top ten. Germline values: CDR1 SGHNT, CDR2 YYREEE (reference sequence). This CDR3 is built from 14 residues. With V trimmed by 2 bases and J by 5 bases, 1 base remained unmatched. The sequence came from a woman aged 25 to 45 in good health and CMV-seronegative. The gene calls are TRBV5-4 and TRBJ2-5; 12 bases are a match to TRBD1. The sequenced material came from PBMCs. The CDR3 DNA sequence: TGTGCCAGCAGCTTCGGGACAGGGGGCGAGACCCAGTACTTC. It encodes CASSFGTGGETQYF.